The 14 T cell receptor beta chains listed next were all sequenced from one sample in a study of cytomegalovirus exposure and HLA in healthy donors. Produced via immunoSEQ multiplex PCR; TCRdb's table is partial and in-frame only. The profile shows 150,000 to 200,000 clones, around 90% of them singletons. The sequenced material came from PBMCs. The source is a woman aged 18-29 years in good health and CMV-seropositive.

This sequence joins TRBV6-1 and TRBJ2-7, with D perhaps TRBD1 (6 bases). Trimming took 6 bases from V and 3 from J, leaving 12 bases between them. CDR3 size: 13 residues. CDR1 is MNHNS and CDR2 is SASEGT in the germline V gene. CDR3 loop: CASSLTGHYEQYF. Here the CDR3 DNA reads TGTGCCAGCAGCTTGACAGGCCACTACGAGCAGTACTTC.

The chain joins TRBV4-2 to TRBJ2-7; the D gene is possibly TRBD1 (6 bases). The CDR3 runs 15 residues. V lost 5 bases, J lost 1 base, and 15 bases lay in between. CDR1 LGHNA and CDR2 YNFKEQ come from the germline V gene. Written as DNA, the CDR3 is TGTGCCAGCAGCAGGACAGAAAGCGGTTCCTACGAGCAGTACTTC. Translation: CASSRTESGSYEQYF.

This clone has just a few counts. The rearrangement links TRBV28 to TRBJ1-2; 10 bases agree with TRBD1. CDR3 length equals 14 residues. Trimming removed 5 bases from V and 7 bases from J; junction bases left unmatched: 7. Per germline, CDR1 MDHEN and CDR2 SYDVKM. CDR3 sequence (DNA): TGTGCCAGCAGTCCGGTTTGGGACAGGGGTGGCTACACCTTC. The encoded protein is CASSPVWDRGGYTF.

V usage is TRBV15 and J usage is TRBJ1-1; D possibly corresponds to TRBD1 (5 bases). The CDR3 covers 13 residues. V dropped 6 bases and J dropped 1 base, with 9 bases sitting between them. Looked up from germline, CDR1 is LNHNV and CDR2 is YYDKDF (reference sequence). CDR3 nucleotides: TGTGCCACCAGGCTGACAGAGAACACTGAAGCTTTCTTT. Translation gives CATRLTENTEAFF. The full variable domain, its missing parts supplied by reference TRBV15 and TRBJ1-1, is DAMVIQNPRYQVTQFGKPVTLSCSQTLNHNVMYWYQQKSSQAPKLLFHYYDKDFNNEADTPDNFQSRRPNTSFCFLDIRSPGLGDTAMYLCATRLTENTEAFFGQGTRLTVV.

The chain has TRBV4-1 and TRBJ1-1, with unresolved D. The CDR3 is 14 amino acids. The germline V gene encodes CDR1 MGHRA and CDR2 YSYEKL. With 7 bases removed from V and 3 bases from J, the gap between germline ends came to 15 bases. This chain's CDR3 is CASTRERADTEAFF. The DNA for the CDR3 is TGCGCCAGCACCCGAGAGAGGGCCGACACTGAAGCTTTCTTT.

The chain employs TRBV13 and TRBJ2-3; 10 bases line up with TRBD2. The CDR3 runs to 15 residues. V was clipped by 0 bases and J by 6 bases; unmatched bases: 3. Germline CDR1 PRHDT, CDR2 FYEKMQ (reference sequence). This CDR3 is CASSLGTSGRDTQYF. CDR3 nucleotide sequence: TGTGCCAGCAGCTTAGGGACTAGCGGGCGTGATACGCAGTATTTT.

The chain uses TRBV2 and TRBJ2-7; D is possibly TRBD1 (5 bases). This CDR3 has 15 residues. Deletions cut 6 bases from V and 5 bases from J, with 20 bases between. The germline V gene encodes CDR1 SNHLY and CDR2 FYNNEI. The CDR3 reads CASSATRVPRDEQYF. The CDR3 DNA follows: TGTGCCAGCAGCGCGACCAGGGTCCCCCGGGACGAGCAGTACTTC.

The J gene is TRBJ2-7, the V gene TRBV6-5; TRBD2 matches 10 bases. Germline V gene sequence: CDR1 MNHEY, CDR2 SVGAGI. V shed 2 bases and J 3 bases; nucleotides not matched to a gene: 1. The CDR3 loop spans 14 amino acids. The CDR3 loop reads CASSYTSGNYEQYF. DNA for the CDR3: TGTGCCAGCAGTTACACTAGCGGGAACTACGAGCAGTACTTC.

V and J are TRBV2 and TRBJ1-2, with 11 bases aligning to TRBD1. The germline V gene has CDR1 SNHLY and CDR2 FYNNEI. CDR3 length: 14 amino acids. V was clipped by 5 bases and J by 2 bases; unmatched bases: 1. CDR3 in amino acids: CASSRTGGNYGYTF. CDR3 nucleotides: TGTGCCAGCAGTAGGACAGGGGGCAACTATGGCTACACCTTC.

This clone has only a few counts. This CDR3 is CASYPGEINYGYTF. The CDR3 bases are TGTGCCAGCTACCCGGGGGAAATTAACTATGGCTACACCTTC. The rearrangement joins TRBV21-1 to TRBJ1-2. TRBV21-1 is deemed a pseudogene. The CDR3 loop spans 14 amino acids.

J is TRBJ2-3 and V is TRBV19, with TRBD2 matching over 14 bases. There are 17 residues in the CDR3. V lost 4 bases and J lost 8; bases outside the gene matches: 11. Germline V gene sequence: CDR1 LNHDA, CDR2 SQIVND (reference sequence). The CDR3 DNA reads as TGTGCCAGTAGTAATCCCGGGACTAGCGGGAGAGGGGGTACGCAGTATTTT. Translating it yields CASSNPGTSGRGGTQYF.

The count of this clone is one. V gene TRBV4-1 combines with J gene TRBJ2-3, with 7 bases fitting TRBD2. The J segment lost 2 bases and the V segment lost 0 bases, leaving 5 bases of the junction unmatched. Germline CDR1 and CDR2: MGHRA and YSYEKL. CDR3 length: 16 residues. CDR3 coding DNA: TGCGCCAGCAGCCAAGAAGGGAGGGGTAACACAGATACGCAGTATTTT. Its protein is CASSQEGRGNTDTQYF.

The chain has TRBV27 and TRBJ2-1; 10 positions agree with TRBD1. Germline CDR1 and CDR2: MNHEY and SMNVEV (reference sequence). V lost 5 bases, J lost 7 bases, and 8 bases stayed unmatched. This CDR3 is built from 15 residues. DNA for the CDR3: TGTGCCAGCAGTGGAACCGGGACAGGGGAGAATGAGCAGTTCTTC. Residues: CASSGTGTGENEQFF.

The chain combines TRBV19 with TRBJ2-5, with D tentatively TRBD2 (5 bases). The CDR3 runs 15 residues. CDR1 is LNHDA and CDR2 is SQIVND in the germline V gene (reference sequence). Trimming took off 2 bases at V and 7 bases at J, with 17 bases between the two ends. The CDR3 here is CASSISRASPATQYF. The CDR3 coding sequence is TGTGCCAGTAGTATAAGTAGGGCTAGCCCGGCGACCCAGTACTTC.